This TCR beta chain was observed in a study of cytomegalovirus exposure and HLA in healthy donors. Points from the study as a whole: Segments of the TCR beta V type were, in most cases, productive about 90% or about 30% of the time in an earlier analysis. The study assumed roughly uniform donor sequencing depth for presence/absence analyses. In terms of immune exposure information, only CMV serostatus was available.

Every donor was a healthy person donating bone marrow. This clone was seen only a few times. No antigen is known for it. The CDR3 has 15 residues. The V and J ends lost 4 bases and 3 bases, in that order; junction bases with no gene match: 8. Germline assignment: CDR1 SGDLS and CDR2 YYNGEE. PCR was performed using 60 Vbeta and 13 Jbeta primers. Produced via immunoSEQ multiplex PCR; TCRdb's table is partial and in-frame only. The sample lists 150,000 or so clones, more than 70% occurring once. This chain links TRBV9 with TRBJ2-7, with 9 bases aligning to TRBD1. This TCR was sampled from a middle-aged woman in good health and CMV-seropositive. Material for sequencing was PBMCs. The CDR3 sequence is CASSLGQGGGYEQYF. For the CDR3, the DNA is TGTGCCAGCAGCTTGGGACAGGGTGGTGGCTACGAGCAGTACTTC. The full variable domain, with the rest looked up from reference TRBV9 and TRBJ2-7, is DSGVTQTPKHLITATGQRVTLRCSPRSGDLSVYWYQQSLDQGLQFLIQYYNGEERAKGNILERFSAQQFPDLHSELNLSSLELGDSALYFCASSLGQGGGYEQYFGPGTRLTVT.